This TCR beta chain is drawn from a study of vaccination and CD4 T cells after COVID-19. About the research overall: The cells were exposed to overlapping spike peptides originating from SARS-CoV-2, HCoV-NL63, HCoV-OC43 and HCoV-229E for stimulation.

The study sequenced cultured CD4+ T cell DNA using the Oncomine TCR Beta short-read assay. The template was genomic DNA from cultured CD4+ T cells. MiXCR, run by TCRdb on the PCR reads, gives a single entry per CDR3 protein. This sample has nearly 15,000 distinct CDR3 sequences, with 26% found just once. Sample treatment: 10-day PBMC culture with coronavirus spike peptide pools or control peptides (ViraFEST assay). This CDR3 has 16 amino acids. CDR1 is SEHNR, CDR2 FQNEAQ, per germline (reference sequence). Between the trimmed V and J ends, which lost 0 bases and 4 bases, there was a span of 13 bases. A note on this clonotype: What it recognizes is unknown.

This clonotype was sampled from a human donor with COVID-19. The sequencing sample was made of cultured CD4+ T cells from blood. The chain uses TRBV7-9 and TRBJ1-5; tentatively, D is TRBD1 (6 bases). This CDR3 reads CASSLARGALNQPQHF. In nucleotides, the CDR3 is TGTGCCAGCAGCTTAGCGCGGGGGGCCCTTAATCAGCCCCAGCATTTT.